The 25 T cell receptor beta chains below were found in one sample sequenced in a study of blood T cell repertoires in COVID-19. The table came from immunoSEQ multiplex PCR; TCRdb's copy has only in-frame clones and leaves some out. The sample lists some 150,000 clones; around nine tenths were seen once. Material: PBMCs or T cells enriched from blood (not recorded which). The receptors originated from a woman aged 18-29 years who had recovered from COVID-19.

The chain has TRBV2 and TRBJ1-5, with D perhaps TRBD1 (6 bases). Trimming pared 5 bases from V and 4 bases from J, leaving 12 bases between. The CDR3 contains 14 residues. CDR1 is SNHLY and CDR2 is FYNNEI in the germline V gene. CDR3 in amino acids: CASSQGTTNQPQHF. For the CDR3, the DNA is TGTGCCAGCAGTCAGGGGACAACTAATCAGCCCCAGCATTTT.

This clone has only one observation. J is TRBJ2-7 and V is TRBV5-1; 9 bases fit TRBD1. CDR1 is SGHRS, CDR2 YFSETQ, per germline. Trimming cost V 0 bases and J 4 bases; bases outside gene matches: 8. The CDR3 has 16 amino acids. CDR3 sequence: CASSLVGTGNLYEQYF. The CDR3 DNA sequence: TGCGCCAGCAGCTTGGTAGGGACAGGGAATTTGTACGAGCAGTACTTC.

This clone was seen only once. This chain connects TRBV6-5 to TRBJ2-3, with 9 positions matching TRBD1. V trimming: 2 bases; J trimming: 4 bases; junction bases outside the gene matches: 4. Germline-derived CDR1 and CDR2 are MNHEY and SVGAGI. CDR3 length equals 15 residues. CDR3 nucleotide sequence: TGTGCCAGCAGTTACCGGACAGGGGTCCCAGATACGCAGTATTTT. Protein: CASSYRTGVPDTQYF.

V and J are TRBV27 and TRBJ1-1; D may be TRBD1 (5 bases). The CDR3 spans 16 residues. V was cut by 1 base and J by 5 bases, with 17 bases left in between. CDR1 is MNHEY, CDR2 SMNVEV, per germline (reference sequence). Here the CDR3 reads CASSLLTPRGGTEAFF. As DNA, the CDR3 is TGTGCCAGCAGTTTATTGACCCCGCGGGGCGGTACTGAAGCTTTCTTT.

The rearrangement joins TRBV11-2 to TRBJ1-3; TRBD1 is a possible D gene (5 bases). There are 17 residues in the CDR3. V was clipped by 4 bases and J by 4 bases, with 20 bases between them. Germline CDR1 reads SGHAT; CDR2 reads FQNNGV. Here the CDR3 DNA reads TGTGCCAGCAGCTGGGTGGGGCGGCCAGGTCTAGGAAACACCATATATTTT. It translates to CASSWVGRPGLGNTIYF.

This clone appeared a single time. J is TRBJ2-5 and V is TRBV4-2; a possible D gene is TRBD2 (5 bases). V was trimmed by 4 bases and J by 2 bases, leaving 14 bases between them. Germline assignment: CDR1 LGHNA and CDR2 YNFKEQ. The CDR3 sequence is 15 residues long. CDR3 protein: CASSPEITGQETQYF. CDR3 DNA: TGTGCCAGCAGCCCCGAAATAACGGGACAAGAGACCCAGTACTTC.

This chain uses TRBV27 with TRBJ2-2; TRBD2 agrees at 7 bases. Unmatched junction bases numbered 3, after V lost 1 base and J lost 4 bases. Germline CDR1 and CDR2: MNHEY and SMNVEV (reference sequence). The CDR3 covers 15 residues. The CDR3 DNA is TGTGCCAGCAGTTTATGGGGGAGGGCCACCGGGGAGCTGTTTTTT. Translated: CASSLWGRATGELFF.

The chain joins TRBV6-2 or TRBV6-3 to TRBJ1-1; D remains ambiguous. Germline V lookup: CDR1 MNHEY, CDR2 SVGEGT. V was clipped by 2 bases and J by 0 bases, with 7 bases between them. This CDR3 has 14 residues. CDR3 DNA sequence: TGTGCCAGCAGTTACGCCTATATGAACACTGAAGCTTTCTTT. Translated: CASSYAYMNTEAFF.

This clone has just one count. This sequence joins TRBV19 and TRBJ2-2; a possible D gene is TRBD2 (6 bases). CDR3 size: 17 residues. The V gene's germline CDR1 is LNHDA and CDR2 SQIVND (reference sequence). Trimming took 7 bases from V and 3 from J, leaving 21 bases between them. CDR3 protein: CASKPQRSGVYTGELFF. CDR3 nucleotides: TGTGCCAGTAAACCCCAACGGTCGGGGGTGTACACCGGGGAGCTGTTTTTT. The entire variable domain, with the rest obtained from reference TRBV19 and TRBJ2-2, is as follows: DGGITQSPKYLFRKEGQNVTLSCEQNLNHDAMYWYRQDPGQGLRLIYYSQIVNDFQKGDIAEGYSVSREKKESFPLTVTSAQKNPTAFYLCASKPQRSGVYTGELFFGEGSRLTVL.

CDR3 sequence (DNA): TGTGCCAGCAATGGATTCCGGGACAGGGGAATGTGGGCTAATGAAAAACTGTTTTTT. Translating gives CASNGFRDRGMWANEKLFF. This rearrangement joins TRBV21-1 to TRBJ1-4; TRBD1 is the table's D call and was not checked against the DNA. TRBV21-1 is a pseudogene segment. The CDR3 spans 19 residues.

This rearrangement joins TRBV3-1 (or the pseudogene TRBV3-2) to TRBJ2-2, with D perhaps matching TRBD1 (5 bases). V lost 10 bases and J 6 bases, leaving 9 bases between the germline ends. CDR1 and CDR2 from the germline V gene are LGHDT and YNNKEL (reference sequence). This CDR3 has 11 amino acids. Written as DNA, the CDR3 is TGTGCCACCCAGGGCCCCGGGGAGCTGTTTTTT. This translates into CATQGPGELFF.

This sequence joins TRBV7-2 and TRBJ2-5, with 7 bases that match TRBD2. The CDR3 length is 15 residues. V was pared by 1 base and J by 5 bases, with 7 bases of the junction left unmatched. Germline V gene lookup returns CDR1 SGHTA and CDR2 FQGNSA. The DNA of the CDR3 is TGTGCCAGCAGCTTAGGGGGAGGGCACTGGGAGACCCAGTACTTC. Protein: CASSLGGGHWETQYF.

V gene TRBV4-1 combines with J gene TRBJ2-7, with D unclear. The length of the CDR3 is 14 residues. The germline gives CDR1 MGHRA, CDR2 YSYEKL. Trimming took 1 base from V and 0 from J, leaving 7 bases between them. The DNA for the CDR3 is TGCGCCAGCAGCCAAGTCCAGTCCTCCTACGAGCAGTACTTC. It encodes CASSQVQSSYEQYF.

The chain employs TRBV14 and TRBJ1-4; D ambiguous. The CDR3 loop spans 11 amino acids. Trimming took 6 bases from V and 6 from J, leaving 5 bases between them. Germline lookup yields CDR1 SGHDN and CDR2 FVKESK. The CDR3 DNA reads as TGTGCCAGCAGGGCCGATGAAAAACTGTTTTTT. Amino acid sequence: CASRADEKLFF.

This clone is a singleton in its sample. The chain has TRBV28 and TRBJ2-7, with a weak D call TRBD1 (6 bases). Germline V gene lookup returns CDR1 MDHEN and CDR2 SYDVKM. This CDR3 has 13 residues. The V and J ends lost 7 bases and 6 bases respectively, with 16 bases between them. In DNA, the CDR3 is TGTGCCAGCAACTATCGGACAGAGCGCGAGCAGTACTTC. It yields the protein CASNYRTEREQYF.

This clone was found once. This chain uses TRBV5-1 with TRBJ2-5; the match to TRBD1 covers 8 bases. This CDR3 spans 17 amino acids. Unmatched junction bases numbered 8, after V lost 0 bases and J lost 1 base. Germline CDR1 reads SGHRS; CDR2 reads YFSETQ. The CDR3 region is CASSLGTDRAAQETQYF. The CDR3, as DNA: TGCGCCAGCAGCTTGGGTACGGACAGGGCAGCCCAAGAGACCCAGTACTTC.

This sequence joins TRBV4-1 and TRBJ2-4; D gene ambiguous. This CDR3 is 18 amino acids long. Germline CDR1 reads MGHRA; CDR2 reads YSYEKL. With 1 base removed from V and 2 bases from J, the gap between germline ends came to 18 bases. CDR3 nucleotide sequence: TGCGCCAGCAGCCAAGTCTTCCCAAGGAGAGGATCCAAAAACATTCAGTACTTC. The encoded protein is CASSQVFPRRGSKNIQYF.

This chain links TRBV6-4 with TRBJ2-5; 13 nucleotides align to TRBD2. With V trimmed by 9 bases and J by 3 bases, 22 bases remained unmatched. CDR1 and CDR2 from the germline V gene are MRHNA and SNTAGT. The CDR3 is 20 residues long. The CDR3, as DNA: TGTGCCAGGATGGCGATTTCGTCGACTAGCGGGAGGCCGGGAGAAGAGACCCAGTACTTC. Protein sequence: CARMAISSTSGRPGEETQYF.

The J gene is TRBJ2-6, the V gene TRBV7-3, with 16 nucleotides matching TRBD2. Germline V gene data show CDR1 as SGHTA and CDR2 as FQGTGA. The CDR3 contains 22 residues. The V segment lost 3 bases and the J segment 0 bases; nucleotides outside the gene matches: 11. The CDR3 protein is CASSFPQVGLAGGSSGANVLTF. In DNA form, the CDR3 reads TGTGCCAGCAGCTTTCCACAGGTGGGACTAGCGGGAGGGTCCTCTGGGGCCAACGTCCTGACTTTC.

The chain has TRBV30 and TRBJ1-1; TRBD1 is a possible D gene (5 bases). Germline assignment: CDR1 GTSNPN and CDR2 SVGIG (reference sequence). V lost 5 bases to trimming and J lost 1 base, with 17 bases between them. The CDR3 has 15 residues. CDR3: CAWARGYRSNTEAFF. DNA for the CDR3: TGTGCCTGGGCTAGGGGTTACAGGTCGAACACTGAAGCTTTCTTT.

The rearrangement joins TRBV10-3 to TRBJ1-4; D is unresolved. Per germline, CDR1 ENHRY and CDR2 SYGVKD. There are 14 residues in the CDR3. Trimming removed 3 bases at V and 4 bases at J, with 9 bases between. Here the CDR3 reads CAISEEGINEKLFF. CDR3 coding DNA: TGTGCCATCAGTGAAGAGGGAATTAATGAAAAACTGTTTTTT.

The chain joins TRBV24-1 to TRBJ2-2; the D gene is possibly TRBD1 (6 bases). CDR1 and CDR2 (germline): KGHDR, SFDVKD. This CDR3 has 16 amino acids. V was trimmed by 4 bases and J by 6 bases, leaving 17 bases between them. The chain's CDR3 is CATSDPLYDRSGELFF. Written as DNA, the CDR3 is TGTGCCACCAGTGACCCCCTCTATGACAGGTCCGGGGAGCTGTTTTTT.

The gene calls are TRBV28 and TRBJ2-2, with TRBD2 matching 9 bases. V shed 5 bases, J shed 3 bases, and the junction held 10 bases outside the gene matches. The germline gives CDR1 MDHEN, CDR2 SYDVKM. This CDR3 region has 17 residues. The CDR3, as DNA: TGTGCCAGCAGTGCAGGGGACGGGACTAGCTACACCGGGGAGCTGTTTTTT. It specifies CASSAGDGTSYTGELFF.

This clone has a single count. V is TRBV7-2 and J is TRBJ1-2, with D hard to call. V lost 2 bases and J 4 bases, leaving 14 bases between the germline ends. The CDR3 extends over 15 amino acids. Germline CDR1 reads SGHTA; CDR2 reads FQGNSA. The chain's CDR3 is CASSLSGGQTYGYTF. The CDR3 DNA follows: TGTGCCAGCAGCTTATCCGGAGGGCAGACCTATGGCTACACCTTC. The whole variable domain, remainder taken from reference TRBV7-2 and TRBJ1-2, is GAGVSQSPSNKVTEKGKDVELRCDPISGHTALYWYRQSLGQGLEFLIYFQGNSAPDKSGLPSDRFSAERTGGSVSTLTIQRTQQEDSAVYLCASSLSGGQTYGYTFGSGTRLTVV.

Only one count was recorded for this clone. This chain links TRBV5-1 with TRBJ2-1, with a possible D match to TRBD1 (6 bases). The CDR3 runs 17 residues. V was shortened by 0 bases and J by 0 bases, with 13 bases between the two germline ends. Looked up from germline, CDR1 is SGHRS and CDR2 is YFSETQ. CDR3 sequence reads: CASSLAGRGHSYNEQFF. The CDR3 DNA follows: TGCGCCAGCAGCTTGGCGGGCAGGGGACACTCCTACAATGAGCAGTTCTTC.